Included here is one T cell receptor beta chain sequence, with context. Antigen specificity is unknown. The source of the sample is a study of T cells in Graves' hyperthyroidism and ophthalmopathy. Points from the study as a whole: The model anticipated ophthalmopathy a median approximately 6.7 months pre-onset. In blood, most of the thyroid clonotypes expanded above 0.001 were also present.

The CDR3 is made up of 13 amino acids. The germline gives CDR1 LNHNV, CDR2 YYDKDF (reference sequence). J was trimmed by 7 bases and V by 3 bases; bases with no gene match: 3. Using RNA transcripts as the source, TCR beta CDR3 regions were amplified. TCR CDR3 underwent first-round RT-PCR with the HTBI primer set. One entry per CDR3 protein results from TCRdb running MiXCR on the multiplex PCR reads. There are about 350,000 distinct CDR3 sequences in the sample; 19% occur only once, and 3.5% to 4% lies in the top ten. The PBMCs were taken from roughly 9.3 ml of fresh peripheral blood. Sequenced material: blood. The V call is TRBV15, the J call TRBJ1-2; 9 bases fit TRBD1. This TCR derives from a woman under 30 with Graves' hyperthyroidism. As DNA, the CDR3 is TGTGCCACCAGCAGGGTGACAGGGGGTGGCTACACCTTC. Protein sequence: CATSRVTGGGYTF.